Here is one T cell receptor (beta chain) with its context. TCRdb's table, derived via immunoSEQ multiplex PCR, lists solely in-frame clones and lacks some. The table shows around 150,000 clones, with over 70% occurring only once. The data stem from a study of blood T cell repertoires in COVID-19. On the study more broadly: T cells, B-cell-depleted T cells, or PBMCs provided the cDNA or gDNA that served as material.

Germline lookup yields CDR1 LNHDA and CDR2 SQIVND (reference sequence). Trimming took 5 bases from V and 2 from J, leaving 18 bases between them. This CDR3 has 16 residues. The sample taken for sequencing was PBMCs or T cells enriched from blood (not recorded which). The J gene is TRBJ1-2, the V gene TRBV19, with D unresolved. The sequence was collected from a woman aged 55-69 years who had recovered from COVID-19. The CDR3 loop is CASSARTSAVNYGYTF. CDR3 bases: TGTGCCAGTAGTGCCCGAACATCGGCGGTAAACTATGGCTACACCTTC.